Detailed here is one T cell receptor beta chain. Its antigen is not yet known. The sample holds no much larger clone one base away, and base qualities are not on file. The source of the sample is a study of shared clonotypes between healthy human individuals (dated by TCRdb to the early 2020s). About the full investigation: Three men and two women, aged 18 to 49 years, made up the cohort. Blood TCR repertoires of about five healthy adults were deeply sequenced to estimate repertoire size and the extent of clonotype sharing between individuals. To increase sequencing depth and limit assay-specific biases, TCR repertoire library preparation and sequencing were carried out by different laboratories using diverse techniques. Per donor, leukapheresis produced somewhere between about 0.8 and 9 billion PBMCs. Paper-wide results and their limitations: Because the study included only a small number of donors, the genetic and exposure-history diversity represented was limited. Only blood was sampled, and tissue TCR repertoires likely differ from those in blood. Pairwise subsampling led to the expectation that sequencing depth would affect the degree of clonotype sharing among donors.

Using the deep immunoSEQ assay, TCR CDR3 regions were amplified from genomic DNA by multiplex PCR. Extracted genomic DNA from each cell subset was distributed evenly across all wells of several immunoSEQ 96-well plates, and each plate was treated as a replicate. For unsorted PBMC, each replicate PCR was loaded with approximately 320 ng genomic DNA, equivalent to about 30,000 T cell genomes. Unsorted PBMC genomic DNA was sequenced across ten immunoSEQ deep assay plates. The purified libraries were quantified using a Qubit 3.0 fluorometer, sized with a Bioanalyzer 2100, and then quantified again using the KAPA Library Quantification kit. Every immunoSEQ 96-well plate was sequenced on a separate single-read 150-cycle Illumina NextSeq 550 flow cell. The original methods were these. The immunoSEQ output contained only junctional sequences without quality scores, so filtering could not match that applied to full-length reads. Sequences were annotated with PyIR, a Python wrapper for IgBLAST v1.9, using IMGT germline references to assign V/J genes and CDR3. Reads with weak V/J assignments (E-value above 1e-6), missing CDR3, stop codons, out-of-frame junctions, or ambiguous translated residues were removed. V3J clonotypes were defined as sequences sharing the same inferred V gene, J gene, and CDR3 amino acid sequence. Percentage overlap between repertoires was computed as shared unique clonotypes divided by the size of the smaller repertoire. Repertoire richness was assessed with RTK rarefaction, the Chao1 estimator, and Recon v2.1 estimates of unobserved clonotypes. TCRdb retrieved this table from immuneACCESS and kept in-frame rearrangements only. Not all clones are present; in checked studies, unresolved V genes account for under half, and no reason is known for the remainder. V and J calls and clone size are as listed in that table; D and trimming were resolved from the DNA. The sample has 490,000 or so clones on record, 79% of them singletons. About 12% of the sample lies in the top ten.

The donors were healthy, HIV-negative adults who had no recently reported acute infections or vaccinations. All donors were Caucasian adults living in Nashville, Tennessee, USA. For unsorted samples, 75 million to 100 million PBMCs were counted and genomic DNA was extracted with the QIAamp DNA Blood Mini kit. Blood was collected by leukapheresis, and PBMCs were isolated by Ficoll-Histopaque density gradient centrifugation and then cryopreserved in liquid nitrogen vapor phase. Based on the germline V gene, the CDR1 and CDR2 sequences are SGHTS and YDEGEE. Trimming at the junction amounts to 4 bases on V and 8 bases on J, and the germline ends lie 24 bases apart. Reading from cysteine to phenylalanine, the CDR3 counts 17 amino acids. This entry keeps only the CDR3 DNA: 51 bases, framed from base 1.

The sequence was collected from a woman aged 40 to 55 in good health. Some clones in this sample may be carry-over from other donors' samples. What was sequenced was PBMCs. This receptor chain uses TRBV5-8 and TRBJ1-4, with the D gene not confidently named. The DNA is TGTGCCAGCAGCCTTGGCAGCCGATCAATGATATTAGAAAAACTGTTTTTT. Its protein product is CASSLGSRSMILEKLFF. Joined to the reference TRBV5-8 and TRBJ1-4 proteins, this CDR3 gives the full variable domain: EAGVTQSPTHLIKTRGQQATLRCSPISGHTSVYWYQQALGLGLQFLLWYDEGEERNRGNFPPRFSGRQFPNYSSELNVNALELEDSALYLCASSLGSRSMILEKLFFGSGTQLSVL.